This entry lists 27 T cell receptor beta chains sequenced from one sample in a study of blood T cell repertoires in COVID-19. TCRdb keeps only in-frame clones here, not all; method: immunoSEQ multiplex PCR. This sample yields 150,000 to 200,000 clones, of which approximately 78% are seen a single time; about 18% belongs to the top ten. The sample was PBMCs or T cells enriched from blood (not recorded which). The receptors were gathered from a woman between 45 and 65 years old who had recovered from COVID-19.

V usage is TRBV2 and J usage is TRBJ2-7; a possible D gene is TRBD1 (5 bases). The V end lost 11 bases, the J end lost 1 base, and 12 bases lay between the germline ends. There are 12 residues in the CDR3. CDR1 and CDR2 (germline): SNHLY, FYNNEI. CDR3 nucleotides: TGTGCCGGACGACAGTATTCCTACGAGCAGTACTTC. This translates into CAGRQYSYEQYF.

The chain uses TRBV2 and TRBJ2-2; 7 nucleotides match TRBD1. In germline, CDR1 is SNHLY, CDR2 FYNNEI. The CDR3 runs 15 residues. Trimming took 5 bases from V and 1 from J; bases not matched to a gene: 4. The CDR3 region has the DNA TGTGCCAGCAGTCGGACAGGTGTGAACACCGGGGAGCTGTTTTTT. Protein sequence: CASSRTGVNTGELFF.

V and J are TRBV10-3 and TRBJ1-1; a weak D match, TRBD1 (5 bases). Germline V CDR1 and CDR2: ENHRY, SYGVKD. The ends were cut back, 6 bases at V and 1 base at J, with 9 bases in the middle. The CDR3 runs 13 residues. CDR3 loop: CAISQDRNTEAFF. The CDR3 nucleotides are TGTGCCATCAGCCAAGACAGGAACACTGAAGCTTTCTTT.

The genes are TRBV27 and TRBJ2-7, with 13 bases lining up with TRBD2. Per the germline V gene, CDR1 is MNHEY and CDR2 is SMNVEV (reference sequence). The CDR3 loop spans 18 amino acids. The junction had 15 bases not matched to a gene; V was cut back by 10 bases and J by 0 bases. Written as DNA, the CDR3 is TGTGCCACCATTCCACCGGGACTAGCGGGACGACACTCCTACGAGCAGTACTTC. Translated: CATIPPGLAGRHSYEQYF.

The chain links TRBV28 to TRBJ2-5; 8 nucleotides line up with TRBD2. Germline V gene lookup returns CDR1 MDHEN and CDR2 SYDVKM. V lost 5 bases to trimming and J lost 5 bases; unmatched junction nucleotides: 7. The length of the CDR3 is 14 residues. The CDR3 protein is CASSKGTRIETQYF. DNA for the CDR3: TGTGCCAGCAGTAAAGGGACTAGGATCGAGACCCAGTACTTC.

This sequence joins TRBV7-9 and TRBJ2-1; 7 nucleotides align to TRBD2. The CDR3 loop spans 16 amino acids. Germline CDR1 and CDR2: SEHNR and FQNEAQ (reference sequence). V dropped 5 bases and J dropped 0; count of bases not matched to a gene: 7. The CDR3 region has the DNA TGTGCCAGCAGCCCGAGGGGCGGGAGCTCCTACAATGAGCAGTTCTTC. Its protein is CASSPRGGSSYNEQFF.

The CDR3 nucleotides are TGCGCCAGCAGAAAAACTAGCGGAGGCTCCTACAATGAGCAGTTCTTC. Encoded protein: CASRKTSGGSYNEQFF. The chain uses TRBV5-1 and TRBJ2-1; the match to TRBD2 covers 8 bases. The CDR3 runs to 16 residues. The germline CDR1 and CDR2 sequences are SGHRS and YFSETQ. J lost 0 bases, V lost 5 bases, and 7 bases had no gene match.

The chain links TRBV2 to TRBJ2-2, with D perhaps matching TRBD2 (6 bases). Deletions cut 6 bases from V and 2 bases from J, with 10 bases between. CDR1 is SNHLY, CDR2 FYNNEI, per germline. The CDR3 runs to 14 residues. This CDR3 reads CASRSLANTGELFF. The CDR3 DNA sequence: TGTGCCAGCAGATCACTAGCTAACACCGGGGAGCTGTTTTTT.

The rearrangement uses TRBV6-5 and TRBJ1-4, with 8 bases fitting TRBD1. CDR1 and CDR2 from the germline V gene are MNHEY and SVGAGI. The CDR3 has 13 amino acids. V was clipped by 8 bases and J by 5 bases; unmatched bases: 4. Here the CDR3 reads CASRTGINEKLFF. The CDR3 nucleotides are TGTGCCAGCCGGACAGGGATAAATGAAAAACTGTTTTTT.

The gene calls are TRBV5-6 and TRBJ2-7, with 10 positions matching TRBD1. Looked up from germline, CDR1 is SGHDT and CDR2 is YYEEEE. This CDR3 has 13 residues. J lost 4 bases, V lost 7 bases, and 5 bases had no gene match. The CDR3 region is CASFRTGGYEQYF. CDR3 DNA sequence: TGTGCCAGCTTTCGGACAGGGGGTTACGAGCAGTACTTC.

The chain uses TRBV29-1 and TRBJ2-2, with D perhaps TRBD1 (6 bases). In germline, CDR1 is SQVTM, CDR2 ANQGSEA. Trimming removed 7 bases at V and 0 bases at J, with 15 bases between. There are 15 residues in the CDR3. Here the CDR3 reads CSAAVGHTNTGELFF. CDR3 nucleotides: TGCAGCGCCGCCGTGGGACATACGAACACCGGGGAGCTGTTTTTT.

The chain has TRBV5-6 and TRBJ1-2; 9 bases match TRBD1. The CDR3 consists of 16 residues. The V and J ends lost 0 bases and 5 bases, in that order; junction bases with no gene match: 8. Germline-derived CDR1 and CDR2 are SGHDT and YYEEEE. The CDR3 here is CASSLARLTGGYGYTF. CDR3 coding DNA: TGTGCCAGCAGCTTGGCTAGACTGACAGGGGGTTATGGCTACACCTTC.

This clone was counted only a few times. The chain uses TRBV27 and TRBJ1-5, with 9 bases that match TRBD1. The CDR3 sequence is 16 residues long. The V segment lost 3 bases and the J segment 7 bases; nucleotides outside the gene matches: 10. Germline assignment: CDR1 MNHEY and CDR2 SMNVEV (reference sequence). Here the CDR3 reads CASSFLPGTGRQPQHF. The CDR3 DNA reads TGTGCCAGCAGTTTCTTACCTGGGACAGGGAGACAGCCCCAGCATTTT.

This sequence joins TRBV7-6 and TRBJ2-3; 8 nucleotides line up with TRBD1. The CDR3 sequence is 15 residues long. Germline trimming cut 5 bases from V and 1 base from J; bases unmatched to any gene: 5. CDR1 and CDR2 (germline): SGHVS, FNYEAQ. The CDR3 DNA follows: TGTGCCAGCAGCCGTCAGGGGGCGGGCACAGATACGCAGTATTTT. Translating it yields CASSRQGAGTDTQYF.

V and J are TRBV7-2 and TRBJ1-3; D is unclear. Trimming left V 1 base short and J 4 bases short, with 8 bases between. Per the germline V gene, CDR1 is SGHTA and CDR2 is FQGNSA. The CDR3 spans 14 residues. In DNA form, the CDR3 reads TGTGCCAGCAGCTTAGGGCCGCAAGGAAACACCATATATTTT. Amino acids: CASSLGPQGNTIYF. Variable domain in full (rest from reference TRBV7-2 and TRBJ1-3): GAGVSQSPSNKVTEKGKDVELRCDPISGHTALYWYRQSLGQGLEFLIYFQGNSAPDKSGLPSDRFSAERTGGSVSTLTIQRTQQEDSAVYLCASSLGPQGNTIYFGEGSWLTVV.

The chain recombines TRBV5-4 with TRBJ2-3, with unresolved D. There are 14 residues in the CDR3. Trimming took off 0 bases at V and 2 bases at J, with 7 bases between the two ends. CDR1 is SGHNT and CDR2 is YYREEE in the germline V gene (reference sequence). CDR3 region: CASSLADNTDTQYF. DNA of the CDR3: TGTGCCAGCAGCTTGGCAGACAACACAGATACGCAGTATTTT.

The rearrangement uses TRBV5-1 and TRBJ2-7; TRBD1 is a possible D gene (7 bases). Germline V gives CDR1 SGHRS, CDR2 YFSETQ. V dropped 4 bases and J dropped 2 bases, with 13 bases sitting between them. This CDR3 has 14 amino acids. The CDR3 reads CASSGQGGTYEQYF. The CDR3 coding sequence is TGCGCCAGCAGCGGGCAGGGGGGAACCTACGAGCAGTACTTC. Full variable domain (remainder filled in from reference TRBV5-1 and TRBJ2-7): KAGVTQTPRYLIKTRGQQVTLSCSPISGHRSVSWYQQTPGQGLQFLFEYFSETQRNKGNFPGRFSGRQFSNSRSEMNVSTLELGDSALYLCASSGQGGTYEQYFGPGTRLTVT.

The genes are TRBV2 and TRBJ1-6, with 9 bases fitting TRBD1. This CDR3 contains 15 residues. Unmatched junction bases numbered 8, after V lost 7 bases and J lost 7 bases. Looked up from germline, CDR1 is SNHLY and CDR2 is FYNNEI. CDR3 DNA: TGTGCCAGCACCCCCGGGGGGACAGGGAATTCACCCCTCCACTTT. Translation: CASTPGGTGNSPLHF.

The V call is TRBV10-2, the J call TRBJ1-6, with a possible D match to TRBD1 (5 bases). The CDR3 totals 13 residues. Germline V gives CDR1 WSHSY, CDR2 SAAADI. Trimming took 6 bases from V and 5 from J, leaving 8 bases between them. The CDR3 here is CASSGGNNSPLHF. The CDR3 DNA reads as TGCGCCAGCAGCGGGGGGAATAATTCACCCCTCCACTTT.

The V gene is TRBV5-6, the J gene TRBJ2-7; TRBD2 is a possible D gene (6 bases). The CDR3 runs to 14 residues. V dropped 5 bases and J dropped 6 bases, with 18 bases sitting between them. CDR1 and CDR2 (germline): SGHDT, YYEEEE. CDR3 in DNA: TGTGCCAGCAGTCCCGGGACCCCGGAGGGCGAGCAGTACTTC. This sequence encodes CASSPGTPEGEQYF.

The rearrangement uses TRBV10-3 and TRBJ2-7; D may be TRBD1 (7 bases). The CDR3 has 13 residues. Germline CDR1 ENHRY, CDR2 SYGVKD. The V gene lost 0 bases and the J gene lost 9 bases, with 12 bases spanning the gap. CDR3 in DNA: TGTGCCATCAGTGAGTCGGGGACAGCGGGGCAGTACTTC. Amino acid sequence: CAISESGTAGQYF.

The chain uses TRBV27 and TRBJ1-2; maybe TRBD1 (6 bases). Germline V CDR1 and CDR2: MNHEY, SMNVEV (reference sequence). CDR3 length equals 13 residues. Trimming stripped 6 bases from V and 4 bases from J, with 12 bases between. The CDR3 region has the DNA TGTGCCAGCAGCCCAACAGGGACCTATGGCTACACCTTC. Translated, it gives CASSPTGTYGYTF.

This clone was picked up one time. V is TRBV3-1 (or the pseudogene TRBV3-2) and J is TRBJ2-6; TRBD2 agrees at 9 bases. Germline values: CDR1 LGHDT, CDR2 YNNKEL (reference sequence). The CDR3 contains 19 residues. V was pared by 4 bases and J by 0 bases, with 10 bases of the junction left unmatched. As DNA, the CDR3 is TGTGCCAGCAGCCGGGCGTGGCTAGCGGGGACCTCTGGGGCCAACGTCCTGACTTTC. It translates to CASSRAWLAGTSGANVLTF.

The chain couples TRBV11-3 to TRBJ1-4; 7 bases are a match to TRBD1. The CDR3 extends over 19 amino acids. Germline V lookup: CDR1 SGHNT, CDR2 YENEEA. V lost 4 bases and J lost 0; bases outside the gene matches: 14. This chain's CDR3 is CASSSGPGQTAATNEKLFF. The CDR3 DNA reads TGTGCCAGCAGCTCGGGACCGGGACAGACGGCAGCAACTAATGAAAAACTGTTTTTT.

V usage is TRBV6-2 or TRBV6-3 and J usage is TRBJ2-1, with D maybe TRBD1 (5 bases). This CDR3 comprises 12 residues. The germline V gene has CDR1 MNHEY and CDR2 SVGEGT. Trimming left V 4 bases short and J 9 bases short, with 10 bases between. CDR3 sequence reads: CASSLQDSEQFF. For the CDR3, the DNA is TGTGCCAGCAGTTTACAGGATAGTGAGCAGTTCTTC.

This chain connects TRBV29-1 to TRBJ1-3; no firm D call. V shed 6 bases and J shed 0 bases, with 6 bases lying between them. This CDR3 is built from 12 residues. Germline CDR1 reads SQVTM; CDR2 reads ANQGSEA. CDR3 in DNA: TGCAGCGTCTCTAGCTCTGGAAACACCATATATTTT. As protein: CSVSSSGNTIYF. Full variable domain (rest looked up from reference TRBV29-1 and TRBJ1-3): SAVISQKPSRDICQRGTSLTIQCQVDSQVTMMFWYRQQPGQSLTLIATANQGSEATYESGFVIDKFPISRPNLTFSTLTVSNMSPEDSSIYLCSVSSSGNTIYFGEGSWLTVV.

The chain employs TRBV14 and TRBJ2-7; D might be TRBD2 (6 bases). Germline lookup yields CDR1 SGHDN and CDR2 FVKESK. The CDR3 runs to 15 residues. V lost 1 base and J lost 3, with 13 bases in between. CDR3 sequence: CASSQGGGTFYEQYF. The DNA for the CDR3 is TGTGCCAGCAGCCAAGGTGGCGGGACCTTCTACGAGCAGTACTTC.